This T cell receptor (beta chain) originates from a study of cytomegalovirus exposure and HLA in healthy donors. On the study more broadly: Within the Caucasian-associated ancestry cluster were roughly 81% of the 398 genotyped donors.

The PCR ran on 60 Vbeta and 13 Jbeta primers. Repertoires were generated with immunoSEQ multiplex PCR, while TCRdb's copy carries only in-frame clones and drops some. The sample table sets out about 55,000 clones. Study-wide findings and caveats: Researchers reported in a later analysis that a missense DCLRE1C variant was tied to TCR beta V- and J-gene trimming. By HLA locus, TCR association rates varied in a later analysis, with DRB1 showing the most and HLA-C the fewest. The productive fraction for most TCR beta V segments was about 90% or about 30% in an earlier analysis.

By frequency, this clone is medium-sized. Its antigen is not known. V shed 4 bases, J shed 2 bases, and the junction held 11 bases outside the gene matches. The V gene's germline CDR1 is ENHRY and CDR2 SYGVKD. This CDR3 contains 18 residues. The receptor's source is a man between 45 and 60 years old in good health and CMV-seropositive. The V gene is TRBV10-3, the J gene TRBJ2-6; 7 nucleotides match TRBD2. The sample taken for sequencing was PBMCs. In DNA, the CDR3 is TGTGCCATCAGTGGCCCGGGACGGGACTACCCTGGGGCCAACGTCCTGACTTTC. Translating gives CAISGPGRDYPGANVLTF.